In its sample, the clone carrying this T cell receptor (beta chain) was seen once. CDR3 size: 13 residues. The germline V gene has CDR1 LNHDA and CDR2 SQIVND (reference sequence). V was trimmed by 5 bases and J by 8 bases, leaving 12 bases between them. The data are from a study of T cell responses to AZD1222 COVID-19 vaccine. Only in-frame clones appear in the TCRdb table, and some are missing; sequencing was by immunoSEQ multiplex PCR. The table has 100,000 to 150,000 clones, about 87% seen once. The specimen comprised peripheral blood, sampled on day 0 of AZD1222 vaccination. The TCR was taken from an adult in good health. The chain combines TRBV19 with TRBJ1-4; D remains unclear. The CDR3 sequence is CASSPGRREKLFF. The DNA of the CDR3 is TGTGCCAGTAGTCCGGGCCGACGGGAAAAACTGTTTTTT.